The present T cell receptor (beta chain) was sequenced within a study of shared clonotypes between healthy human individuals. Looking at the study overall: CD8 memory received one plate per donor, CD8 naive two, CD4 memory three and CD4 naive three.

Notes on this clone: Its target is unknown.

Notes on the study in general: Limited genetic and exposure-history diversity came from having few donors. About 5% of naive CD4 clonotypes were common to a few donors.

Naive CD8 isolation took CD45RO-negative cells positively selected for CCR7 and excluded terminally differentiated effector memory CD45RA+ cells. TCRdb's table, derived via immunoSEQ multiplex PCR, lists solely in-frame clones and lacks some. The data hold about 2 million clones, with over 85% observed a single time. This clonotype was obtained from a man aged 18 to 35 in good health. The sequencing sample was made of naive CD8+ T cells sorted from blood.

CDR3 region: CASSPRTGTEGNTIYF. The CDR3 bases are TGTGCCAGCAGCCCCCGGACAGGGACAGAAGGAAACACCATATATTTT. The chain is built from TRBV9 and TRBJ1-3; 8 nucleotides line up with TRBD1. The CDR3 is 16 residues long. The V gene's germline CDR1 is SGDLS and CDR2 YYNGEE. After removal of 4 bases from V and 4 bases from J, the junction contained 10 bases not matched to a gene.